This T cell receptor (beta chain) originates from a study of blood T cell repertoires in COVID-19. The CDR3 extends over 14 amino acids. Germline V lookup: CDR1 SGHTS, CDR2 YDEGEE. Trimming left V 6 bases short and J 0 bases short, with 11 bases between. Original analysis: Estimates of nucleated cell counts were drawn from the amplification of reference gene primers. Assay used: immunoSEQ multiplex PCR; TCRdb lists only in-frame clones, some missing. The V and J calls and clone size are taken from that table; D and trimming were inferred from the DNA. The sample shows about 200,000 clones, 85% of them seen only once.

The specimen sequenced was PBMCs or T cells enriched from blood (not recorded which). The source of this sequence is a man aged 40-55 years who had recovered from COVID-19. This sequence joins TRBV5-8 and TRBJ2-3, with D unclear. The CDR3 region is CASKQRYSTDTQYF. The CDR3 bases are TGTGCCAGCAAGCAACGGTATAGCACAGATACGCAGTATTTT.